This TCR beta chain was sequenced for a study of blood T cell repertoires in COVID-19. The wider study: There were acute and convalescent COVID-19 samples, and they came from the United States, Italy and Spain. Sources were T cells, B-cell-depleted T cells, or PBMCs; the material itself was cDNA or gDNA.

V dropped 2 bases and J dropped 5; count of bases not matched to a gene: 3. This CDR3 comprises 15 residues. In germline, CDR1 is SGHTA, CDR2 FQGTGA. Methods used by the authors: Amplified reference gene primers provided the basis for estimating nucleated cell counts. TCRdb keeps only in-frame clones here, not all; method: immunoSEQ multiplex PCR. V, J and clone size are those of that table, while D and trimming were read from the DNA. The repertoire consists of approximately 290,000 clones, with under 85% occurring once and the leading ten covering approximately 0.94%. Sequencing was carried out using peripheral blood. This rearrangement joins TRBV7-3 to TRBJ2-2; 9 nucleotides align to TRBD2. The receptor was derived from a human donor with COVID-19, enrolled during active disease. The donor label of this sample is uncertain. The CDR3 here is CASSLQGLATGELFF. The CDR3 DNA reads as TGTGCCAGCAGCTTACAAGGACTAGCGACCGGGGAGCTGTTTTTT.